This TCR beta chain derives from a study of T cells in Graves' hyperthyroidism and ophthalmopathy. Study results and caveats: The model made its ophthalmopathy prediction, and onset followed a median approximately 6 months later.

Regions amplified from RNA transcripts were the TCR beta CDR3 regions. A first-round RT-PCR of the TCR CDR3 used the HTBI primer set. A single record per CDR3 protein comes from TCRdb applying MiXCR to the multiplex PCR reads. The sample includes 600,000 to 800,000 distinct CDR3 sequences, over 35% of them seen just once. Trimming took 4 bases from V and 3 from J; bases not matched to a gene: 11. This CDR3 is built from 16 residues. Germline loops: CDR1 SGHVS, CDR2 FNYEAQ. Comments on this clonotype: Its specificity is not known.

The gene calls are TRBV7-6 and TRBJ1-1; TRBD1 agrees at 7 bases. Sequenced input: blood. The TCR originated in a middle-aged woman with Graves' hyperthyroidism. CDR3 nucleotides: TGTGCCAGCAGCTCTGATGAGGGGACAGAACACACTGAAGCTTTCTTT. Its protein product is CASSSDEGTEHTEAFF.